This section outlines one T cell receptor beta chain sequence together with its context. Antigen: not known. A read error is possible here, since a much larger clone lies one base away. Trimming removed 6 bases at V and 1 base at J, with 12 bases between. This CDR3 comprises 14 residues. The data derive from a study of neurological immune-mediated disorders. Across the whole study: Multiple sclerosis patients numbered about 35, with approximately 30 relapsing-remitting and 3 secondary progressive. Notes on the study in general: Whereas HTLV-1-associated myelopathy showed the most TCR clonal expansion, multiple sclerosis showed the least, with levels below those of healthy controls. One related-CDR3 cluster, found by phylogenetic grouping, held repertoires of 18 of 34 multiple sclerosis patients and is a possible signature.

Using its own MiXCR run on the 5' RACE reads, TCRdb lists one record per CDR3 protein. The table includes roughly 66,000 distinct CDR3 sequences, approximately 4.6% detected once. The TCR comes from a woman in her 70s with multiple sclerosis. The gene calls are TRBV12-3 or TRBV12-4 and TRBJ1-1, with D unresolved. The sequenced sample consisted of PBMCs. The CDR3 region is CASRHDGQNTEAFF. CDR3 bases: TGTGCCAGCAGGCACGATGGCCAGAACACTGAAGCTTTCTTT.